What follows are 6 T cell receptor beta chains derived from one specimen sequenced in a study of T cell responses to AZD1222 COVID-19 vaccine. Generated by immunoSEQ multiplex PCR, the TCRdb table keeps only in-frame clones and is missing some. The repertoire holds tens of thousands of clones, with 90% to 95% as singletons. This sample comprised peripheral blood, obtained on day 0 of AZD1222 vaccination. These receptors all come from an adult in good health.

The rearrangement uses TRBV27 and TRBJ2-7, with D perhaps matching TRBD2 (6 bases). CDR3 length equals 15 residues. CDR1 MNHEY and CDR2 SMNVEV come from the germline V gene (reference sequence). Trimming took 5 bases from V and 0 from J, leaving 14 bases between them. CDR3 amino acids: CASSPLRGSSYEQYF. CDR3 coding DNA: TGTGCCAGCAGTCCCCTGCGGGGAAGCTCCTACGAGCAGTACTTC.

This chain connects TRBV13 to TRBJ2-7; D may be TRBD1 (6 bases). Germline V gene data show CDR1 as PRHDT and CDR2 as FYEKMQ (reference sequence). V was pared by 4 bases and J by 6 bases, with 16 bases between. The CDR3 is made up of 14 amino acids. The CDR3 spells CASSSDSGTPEQYF. The DNA for the CDR3 is TGTGCCAGCAGCTCCGACTCCGGGACACCCGAGCAGTACTTC.

The V call is TRBV7-3, the J call TRBJ2-4; 8 bases are a match to TRBD2. This CDR3 comprises 13 residues. Germline CDR1 is SGHTA and CDR2 is FQGTGA. J lost 9 bases, V lost 1 base, and 2 bases had no gene match. The CDR3 nucleotides are TGTGCCAGCAGCTTAAACCGGGAGGGCATTCAGTACTTC. It encodes CASSLNREGIQYF.

The chain carries TRBV9 and TRBJ2-3; TRBD2 agrees at 7 bases. The CDR3 totals 14 residues. J was trimmed by 1 base and V by 4 bases; bases with no gene match: 3. Germline V CDR1 and CDR2: SGDLS, YYNGEE. The CDR3 DNA reads as TGTGCCAGCAGCACCGCGGGGGGCACAGATACGCAGTATTTT. Encoded protein: CASSTAGGTDTQYF.

The genes are TRBV29-1 and TRBJ2-5, with TRBD2 matching over 9 bases. The CDR3 has 13 residues. Germline V gene sequence: CDR1 SQVTM, CDR2 ANQGSEA. Germline trimming cut 5 bases from V and 2 bases from J; bases unmatched to any gene: 3. The CDR3 is CSVSSGVQETQYF. DNA of the CDR3: TGCAGCGTTTCTAGCGGGGTACAAGAGACCCAGTACTTC.

This clone appeared a few times. The chain couples TRBV24-1 to TRBJ2-1; no clear D. Germline V gene lookup returns CDR1 KGHDR and CDR2 SFDVKD. V was clipped by 4 bases and J by 3 bases, with 9 bases between them. This CDR3 has 14 amino acids. In DNA, the CDR3 is TGTGCCACCAGTGACTTGTCGGACTACAATGAGCAGTTCTTC. This sequence encodes CATSDLSDYNEQFF.